The next 6 T cell receptor beta chains were all read from a single sample in a study of blood T cell repertoires in COVID-19. Sequencing used immunoSEQ multiplex PCR; TCRdb keeps in-frame clones, though not all of them. The data show over 300,000 clones, approximately 90% seen once. Sample: PBMCs or T cells enriched from blood (not recorded which). These TCRs come from a woman in her 30s who had recovered from COVID-19.

The chain uses TRBV10-3 and TRBJ1-2; 9 bases fit TRBD1. The CDR3 length is 14 residues. The V gene end was trimmed by 4 bases and the J gene end by 4 bases; junction bases not matched to a gene: 4. CDR1 is ENHRY, CDR2 SYGVKD, per germline. CDR3 in DNA: TGTGCCATCAGTGGATCGGGACAGGGCTATGGCTACACCTTC. The encoded protein is CAISGSGQGYGYTF.

This clone was seen only a few times. The rearrangement links TRBV29-1 to TRBJ1-2; 9 positions agree with TRBD1. The CDR3 is 12 residues long. Unmatched junction bases numbered 5, after V lost 5 bases and J lost 7 bases. The germline CDR1 and CDR2 sequences are SQVTM and ANQGSEA. The DNA of the CDR3 is TGCAGCGTTTCGGACAGGGGCGGTGGCTACACCTTC. This sequence encodes CSVSDRGGGYTF.

The V call is TRBV7-3, the J call TRBJ2-5; TRBD1 aligns across 9 bases. The CDR3 length is 14 residues. Per the germline V gene, CDR1 is SGHTA and CDR2 is FQGTGA. The V gene end was trimmed by 5 bases and the J gene end by 5 bases; junction bases not matched to a gene: 6. This chain's CDR3 is CASSTDRGRETQYF. In DNA, the CDR3 is TGTGCCAGCAGCACCGACAGGGGGAGGGAGACCCAGTACTTC.

The chain carries TRBV9 and TRBJ1-1; 9 nucleotides agree with TRBD1. V gave up 7 bases and J gave up 4 bases; unmatched junction bases: 5. The CDR3 has 13 residues. In germline, CDR1 is SGDLS, CDR2 YYNGEE. The CDR3 bases are TGTGCCAGCCGAGGGACAGGGCCCACTGAAGCTTTCTTT. Translation: CASRGTGPTEAFF.

The chain employs TRBV7-8 and TRBJ1-1; D ambiguous. CDR3 length: 15 residues. Trimming stripped 4 bases from V and 0 bases from J, with 12 bases between. Germline CDR1 and CDR2: SGHVS and FQNEAQ. The CDR3, as DNA: TGTGCCAGCAGCTCCCCCGGAGGTGTGAACACTGAAGCTTTCTTT. Translating gives CASSSPGGVNTEAFF. The complete variable domain, with remaining parts taken from reference TRBV7-8 and TRBJ1-1, reads GAGVSQSPRYKVAKRGQDVALRCDPISGHVSLFWYQQALGQGPEFLTYFQNEAQLDKSGLPSDRFFAERPEGSVSTLKIQRTQQEDSAVYLCASSSPGGVNTEAFFGQGTRLTVV.

This clone was recorded a few times. The CDR3 DNA reads TGTGCCAGCAGTGCCCCCCGGGACAGTTCGGGTGAAAAACTGTTTTTT. This sequence encodes CASSAPRDSSGEKLFF. The chain has TRBV28 and TRBJ1-4, with 7 positions matching TRBD1. The CDR3 runs 16 residues. Per germline, CDR1 MDHEN and CDR2 SYDVKM. The V gene end was trimmed by 5 bases and the J gene end by 7 bases; junction bases not matched to a gene: 13.